This TCR beta chain came from a study of cytomegalovirus exposure and HLA in healthy donors. Overall study results and limits: Across donors, most TCRs were seen rarely, yet some public ones were widespread.

The CDR3 is 14 amino acids. The germline gives CDR1 SGHDT, CDR2 YYEEEE. V was clipped by 3 bases and J by 1 base; unmatched bases: 2. A multiplex PCR was run with 60 Vbeta primers and 13 Jbeta primers. TCRdb's table, derived via immunoSEQ multiplex PCR, lists solely in-frame clones and lacks some. The sample includes some 120,000 clones, 81% of them seen just once. Of note for this clone: The antigen is undetermined.

The V call is TRBV5-6, the J call TRBJ2-7, with 9 bases lining up with TRBD1. The receptor's source is a woman in her twenties or thirties in good health and CMV-seronegative. Sequenced input: PBMCs. As DNA, the CDR3 is TGTGCCAGCAGCTACGGGACAGGGTCCTACGAGCAGTACTTC. Protein product: CASSYGTGSYEQYF. Using reference TRBV5-6 and TRBJ2-7 for the parts outside the CDR3, the full variable domain is DAGVTQSPTHLIKTRGQQVTLRCSPKSGHDTVSWYQQALGQGPQFIFQYYEEEERQRGNFPDRFSGHQFPNYSSELNVNALLLGDSALYLCASSYGTGSYEQYFGPGTRLTVT.